The rows below give T cell receptor beta chains drawn from one sample of a study of blood T cell repertoires in COVID-19. Only in-frame clones appear in the TCRdb table, and some are missing; sequencing was by immunoSEQ multiplex PCR. The sample has 57,000 or so clones, approximately 84% seen once; the top ten hold about 15%. Sequenced sample: peripheral blood. Receptor source: a man aged 65 to 79 with active COVID-19. CDR3s include the opening cysteine and the closing phenylalanine or tryptophan. D genes are given only for firm matches. Clone size appears in some rows only: once, few, many, or a class for an expanded clone.

d_gene	v_gene	abundance	j_gene	CDR3nt	CDR3aa
TRBD2	TRBV27	.	TRBJ2-3	TGTGCCAGCAGTTCTCGACTAGCGGGAAGGTTCACAGATACGCAGTATTTT	CASSSRLAGRFTDTQYF
.	TRBV7-2	once	TRBJ2-1	TGTGCCAGCAGCTTAGGTTCGGGAGCATACTCCTACAATGAGCAGTTCTTC	CASSLGSGAYSYNEQFF
.	TRBV29-1	.	TRBJ1-1	TGCAGCGCTCGCACAGGGAACACTGAAGCTTTCTTT	CSARTGNTEAFF
TRBD2	TRBV2	.	TRBJ2-1	TGTGCCAGCAGCGAACGGACTAGCGGGAGGGGGAAGGGCGAGCAGTTCTTC	CASSERTSGRGKGEQFF
TRBD2	TRBV2	.	TRBJ2-1	TGTGCCAGCAGTCCCGGGACTAGCGGGAGAGATGAGCAGTTCTTC	CASSPGTSGRDEQFF
TRBD1	TRBV7-9	.	TRBJ2-1	TGTGCCAGCAGTCCACAGGGGACGACCTACAATGAGCAGTTCTTC	CASSPQGTTYNEQFF
TRBD1	TRBV19	.	TRBJ1-5	TGTGCCACTGAACAGGGGCAGTATCAGCCCCAGCATTTT	CATEQGQYQPQHF
TRBD2	TRBV30	.	TRBJ2-3	TGTGCCTGGAGTGTAGGTAGCGGGAGCACAGATACGCAGTATTTT	CAWSVGSGSTDTQYF
.	TRBV5-4	.	TRBJ1-2	TGTGCCAGCAGCCCGGCGGGGTCGAGAACCAGAGGCTATGGCTACACCTTC	CASSPAGSRTRGYGYTF
TRBD2	TRBV18	.	TRBJ2-1	TGTGCCAGCTCACCACCTGGGACTAGCTACAATGAGCAGTTCTTC	CASSPPGTSYNEQFF
.	TRBV2	.	TRBJ1-1	TGTGCCAGCTCACCCGGCAGGGTCAAAGCTTTCTTT	CASSPGRVKAFF
.	TRBV28	.	TRBJ1-1	TGTGCCAGCAGTTTGCTGGGGGCCTTTGAAGCTTTCTTT	CASSLLGAFEAFF
TRBD1	TRBV7-2	.	TRBJ1-2	TGTGCCAGCAGTAGACAGGGTCTTGATGGCTACACCTTC	CASSRQGLDGYTF
TRBD1	TRBV18	.	TRBJ2-1	TGTGCCAGCTCGTTAATATCGGGACAGTCCCCTCTAGGGCAGTTCTTC	CASSLISGQSPLGQFF
.	TRBV6-2/TRBV6-3	.	TRBJ2-1	TGTGCCAGCACCCCACGAACAGCTACTTCCTTCAATGAGCAGTTCTTC	CASTPRTATSFNEQFF
TRBD1	TRBV5-6	.	TRBJ2-6	TGTGCCAGCAGCTTGCGGACAGGTAGGCCTGGGGCCAACGTCCTGACTTTC	CASSLRTGRPGANVLTF
TRBD1	TRBV7-2	.	TRBJ2-3	TGTGCCAGCAGCTTAGGGGGGTATAAGGACAGGGGGCACAGAGATACGCAGTATTTT	CASSLGGYKDRGHRDTQYF
TRBD2	TRBV11-2	.	TRBJ2-5	TGTGCCAGCAGCTTAGCTTCTAGCGGGAGACATGAGCGAGAGACCCAGTACTTC	CASSLASSGRHERETQYF
.	TRBV7-6	.	TRBJ1-2	TGTGCCAGCAGCCCCACCTCTACAGGCTATGGCTACACCTTC	CASSPTSTGYGYTF
TRBD2	TRBV2	.	TRBJ2-1	TGTGCCAGCACCGAAGGGCCTAGCGGGAAAAATGAGCAGTTCTTC	CASTEGPSGKNEQFF
.	TRBV9	.	TRBJ1-2	TGTGCCAGCAGCGTAGGGGCAGGTAACTATGGCTACACCTTC	CASSVGAGNYGYTF
TRBD2	TRBV2	once	TRBJ2-5	TGTGCCAGCAGATTAGCGGGAGCGTTCGGGACCCAGTACTTC	CASRLAGAFGTQYF